What follows are 30 T cell receptor beta chains derived from one specimen sequenced in a study of cytomegalovirus exposure and HLA in healthy donors. Use of 60 Vbeta and 13 Jbeta primers characterized the PCR. Only in-frame clones appear in the TCRdb table, and some are missing; sequencing was by immunoSEQ multiplex PCR. There are 76,000 or so clones in the sample; roughly 85% occur only once, and over 2% lies in the top ten. Sequenced sample: PBMCs. The receptors come from a man aged 25-45 years in good health and CMV-seronegative.

This clone showed up many times. In the same sample, other DNA sequences code for this CDR3. V is TRBV27 and J is TRBJ2-6, with no clear D. The CDR3 totals 13 residues. Looked up from germline, CDR1 is MNHEY and CDR2 is SMNVEV (reference sequence). Trimming left V 8 bases short and J 1 base short, with 6 bases between. In nucleotides, the CDR3 is TGTGCCAGCCGGTCATCTGGGGCCAACGTCCTGACTTTC. This codes for CASRSSGANVLTF. Combining the CDR3 with reference TRBV27 and TRBJ2-6 gives the whole variable domain EAQVTQNPRYLITVTGKKLTVTCSQNMNHEYMSWYRQDPGLGLRQIYYSMNVEVTDKGDVPEGYKVSRKEKRNFPLILESPSPNQTSLYFCASRSSGANVLTFGAGSRLTVL.

This clone was detected only a few times. The rearrangement links TRBV10-3 to TRBJ2-7; D is perhaps TRBD2 (7 bases). This CDR3 spans 14 amino acids. CDR1 and CDR2 from the germline V gene are ENHRY and SYGVKD. Trimming removed 0 bases at V and 3 bases at J, with 9 bases between. The DNA of the CDR3 is TGTGCCATCAGTGAGTCGGGGGGGCTCTACGAGCAGTACTTC. Encoded protein: CAISESGGLYEQYF.

In this sample, this clone turned up once. The chain combines TRBV7-9 with TRBJ2-7, with no clear D. The CDR3 runs 11 residues. In germline, CDR1 is SEHNR, CDR2 FQNEAQ (reference sequence). The V end was cut by 2 bases, the J end by 6 bases, with 5 bases between. The CDR3 loop reads CASSLSGEQYF. The CDR3 nucleotides read TGTGCCAGCAGCTTATCGGGCGAGCAGTACTTC.

The chain links TRBV15 to TRBJ1-2, with D possibly being TRBD1 (6 bases). CDR1 and CDR2 from the germline V gene are LNHNV and YYDKDF (reference sequence). CDR3 size: 16 residues. V was cut by 8 bases and J by 5 bases, with 24 bases left in between. The CDR3 bases are TGTGCCACCCTAGCGGGGGGCGCAGGTTCGGTGTATGGCTACACCTTC. Protein sequence: CATLAGGAGSVYGYTF.

The gene calls are TRBV25-1 and TRBJ1-5; 8 bases match TRBD1. J lost 7 bases, V lost 6 bases, and 8 bases had no gene match. CDR1 and CDR2 (germline): MGHDK, SYGVNS. The CDR3 spans 14 residues. The CDR3, as DNA: TGTGCCAGCAGGCAGACAGGGGAAGGACAGCCCCAGCATTTT. The encoded protein is CASRQTGEGQPQHF.

The chain recombines TRBV5-4 with TRBJ2-1; 7 nucleotides line up with TRBD2. The CDR3 consists of 15 residues. Germline lookup yields CDR1 SGHNT and CDR2 YYREEE (reference sequence). J was trimmed by 0 bases and V by 4 bases; bases with no gene match: 4. This CDR3 is CASSSTSVSYNEQFF. CDR3 sequence (DNA): TGTGCCAGCAGCAGCACTAGCGTCTCCTACAATGAGCAGTTCTTC.

This clone is a singleton in its sample. The chain employs TRBV27 and TRBJ1-5, with a tentative D call TRBD1 (6 bases). This CDR3 comprises 15 residues. Trimming left V 3 bases short and J 0 bases short, with 9 bases between. The germline V gene has CDR1 MNHEY and CDR2 SMNVEV (reference sequence). CDR3 nucleotides: TGTGCCAGCAGTTTGAGGGGGAGTAGCAATCAGCCCCAGCATTTT. This sequence encodes CASSLRGSSNQPQHF.

The gene calls are TRBV5-1 and TRBJ1-4; 7 bases align to TRBD1. Germline V lookup: CDR1 SGHRS, CDR2 YFSETQ. The CDR3 has 14 residues. V lost 4 bases and J lost 3; bases outside the gene matches: 3. For the CDR3, the DNA is TGCGCCAGCAGCCCCGGGACAGCTAATGAAAAACTGTTTTTT. Protein: CASSPGTANEKLFF. The full variable domain, its missing parts supplied by reference TRBV5-1 and TRBJ1-4, is KAGVTQTPRYLIKTRGQQVTLSCSPISGHRSVSWYQQTPGQGLQFLFEYFSETQRNKGNFPGRFSGRQFSNSRSEMNVSTLELGDSALYLCASSPGTANEKLFFGSGTQLSVL.

In this sample, this clone turned up a few times. The chain joins TRBV5-4 to TRBJ1-4; TRBD1 is a possible D gene (5 bases). The CDR3 spans 12 residues. The V gene lost 4 bases and the J gene lost 7 bases, with 8 bases spanning the gap. Germline loops: CDR1 SGHNT, CDR2 YYREEE (reference sequence). CDR3 sequence: CASSPGGEKLFF. The DNA for the CDR3 is TGTGCCAGCAGCCCGGGGGGTGAAAAACTGTTTTTT. The full variable domain, in which reference TRBV5-4 and TRBJ1-4 provide the parts outside the CDR3, is ETGVTQSPTHLIKTRGQQVTLRCSSQSGHNTVSWYQQALGQGPQFIFQYYREEENGRGNFPPRFSGLQFPNYSSELNVNALELDDSALYLCASSPGGEKLFFGSGTQLSVL.

The genes are TRBV7-2 and TRBJ2-1; D is uncertain. Between the trimmed V and J ends, which lost 5 bases and 0 bases, there was a span of 11 bases. Germline CDR1 and CDR2: SGHTA and FQGNSA. This CDR3 has 15 amino acids. CDR3 nucleotide sequence: TGTGCCAGCAGCCCTCAGACGGGCTCCTACAATGAGCAGTTCTTC. Amino acids: CASSPQTGSYNEQFF.

CDR3 region: CASSPRGGTSGGTGELFF. In DNA, the CDR3 is TGTGCCAGCAGTCCCCGGGGAGGGACTAGCGGGGGTACCGGGGAGCTGTTTTTT. V gene TRBV27 combines with J gene TRBJ2-2; 14 nucleotides align to TRBD2. The trim removed 5 bases at V and 5 bases at J, leaving 10 bases unmatched. Per the germline V gene, CDR1 is MNHEY and CDR2 is SMNVEV (reference sequence). The CDR3 has 18 residues.

This clone was picked up a small number of times. The gene calls are TRBV4-3 and TRBJ2-1; 8 nucleotides line up with TRBD2. After removal of 0 bases from V and 5 bases from J, the junction contained 6 bases not matched to a gene. CDR1 is LGHNA, CDR2 YSLEER, per germline. The CDR3 totals 16 residues. The CDR3 spells CASSQETGRVDNEQFF. CDR3 in DNA: TGCGCCAGCAGCCAAGAAACCGGGAGGGTGGACAATGAGCAGTTCTTC.

The chain joins TRBV29-1 to TRBJ2-3, with TRBD2 matching over 8 bases. The trim removed 7 bases at V and 1 base at J, leaving 4 bases unmatched. The germline CDR1 and CDR2 sequences are SQVTM and ANQGSEA. This CDR3 is built from 13 residues. The CDR3 region has the DNA TGCAGCGCCATGACTAGCGGCACAGATACGCAGTATTTT. Translating it yields CSAMTSGTDTQYF.

The rearrangement links TRBV28 to TRBJ2-7; 9 bases agree with TRBD1. Germline CDR1 reads MDHEN; CDR2 reads SYDVKM. V lost 4 bases, J lost 3 bases, and 4 bases stayed unmatched. This CDR3 is built from 14 residues. The CDR3 loop reads CASSSGTGYYEQYF. The CDR3 coding sequence is TGTGCCAGCAGTTCCGGGACAGGGTACTACGAGCAGTACTTC.

The chain links TRBV4-3 to TRBJ2-3; perhaps TRBD2 as D (7 bases). This CDR3 contains 19 residues. V lost 2 bases, J lost 3 bases, and 24 bases lay in between. CDR1 and CDR2 from the germline V gene are LGHNA and YSLEER. The DNA for the CDR3 is TGCGCCAGCAGCCAAAAAAAAGGGGGAGGGGCGAGGAGGACAGATACGCAGTATTTT. Amino acids: CASSQKKGGGARRTDTQYF.

The chain uses TRBV5-4 and TRBJ2-1; the D gene is possibly TRBD2 (6 bases). Looked up from germline, CDR1 is SGHNT and CDR2 is YYREEE (reference sequence). V lost 8 bases and J lost 4, with 19 bases in between. This CDR3 contains 15 residues. Here the CDR3 DNA reads TGTGCCAGTTCCCCGGGACTGCCCTTTTACAATGAGCAGTTCTTC. Translated, it gives CASSPGLPFYNEQFF.

The chain has TRBV19 and TRBJ1-4; the D gene is possibly TRBD1 (6 bases). This CDR3 spans 14 amino acids. Trimming left V 6 bases short and J 8 bases short, with 16 bases between. CDR1 and CDR2 (germline): LNHDA, SQIVND (reference sequence). This chain's CDR3 is CASSEVWGGEKLFF. The CDR3, as DNA: TGTGCCAGTAGCGAGGTCTGGGGGGGCGAAAAACTGTTTTTT.

The chain has TRBV9 and TRBJ2-7; the D gene is possibly TRBD2 (5 bases). V lost 4 bases, J lost 2 bases, and 16 bases lay in between. CDR1 and CDR2 from the germline V gene are SGDLS and YYNGEE. This CDR3 contains 15 residues. CDR3 region: CASSPSGSQTYEQYF. In nucleotides, the CDR3 is TGTGCCAGCAGCCCCTCGGGAAGCCAGACCTACGAGCAGTACTTC.

The V call is TRBV6-5, the J call TRBJ2-7; maybe TRBD1 (5 bases). The germline V and J ends were trimmed by 0 bases and 2 bases, with 8 bases remaining between them. Germline V lookup: CDR1 MNHEY, CDR2 SVGAGI. The CDR3 length is 14 residues. This chain's CDR3 is CASSYSSRAYEQYF. Here the CDR3 DNA reads TGTGCCAGCAGTTACTCGAGCAGGGCCTACGAGCAGTACTTC.

As regards this clone: A junction boundary mismatches the germline segment, possibly from a read error. The genes are TRBV18 and TRBJ2-5, with 7 bases lining up with TRBD2. The CDR3 runs 15 residues. Germline V gives CDR1 KGHSH, CDR2 LQKENI. The CDR3 DNA sequence: TGTCCCAGCTCATCAACAGCGGGACTCTCAGAGACCCAGTACTTC. As protein: CPSSSTAGLSETQYF.

The CDR3 protein is CASSKVALGLYSNQPQHF. The CDR3 DNA sequence: TGTGCCAGCAGTAAAGTGGCCCTGGGACTGTATAGCAATCAGCCCCAGCATTTT. The chain joins TRBV6-1 to TRBJ1-5; tentative D call: TRBD1 (5 bases). The CDR3 has 18 amino acids. Trimming cost V 5 bases and J 0 bases, with 20 bases left between them. CDR1 and CDR2 (germline): MNHNS, SASEGT.

The gene calls are TRBV29-1 and TRBJ2-1; 8 bases match TRBD1. The CDR3 loop spans 12 amino acids. CDR1 SQVTM and CDR2 ANQGSEA come from the germline V gene. Trimming removed 6 bases from V and 9 bases from J; junction bases left unmatched: 7. DNA of the CDR3: TGCAGCGTCCGACAGGGGTTTGTTGAGCAGTTCTTC. Translating it yields CSVRQGFVEQFF.

This clone ranks as medium-sized. The J gene is TRBJ1-1, the V gene TRBV4-3; D gene unclear. Germline CDR1 reads LGHNA; CDR2 reads YSLEER. Trimming shortened V by 1 base and J by 0 bases, and 6 bases separated the two germline ends. The CDR3 runs to 14 residues. The CDR3 loop reads CASSQGRMNTEAFF. The DNA of the CDR3 is TGCGCCAGCAGCCAAGGGAGAATGAACACTGAAGCTTTCTTT.

In its sample, this clone was seen a few times. The rearrangement joins TRBV7-9 to TRBJ2-7; a weak D match, TRBD1 (5 bases). Trimming stripped 1 base from V and 0 bases from J, with 10 bases between. This CDR3 contains 15 residues. The germline CDR1 and CDR2 sequences are SEHNR and FQNEAQ (reference sequence). For the CDR3, the DNA is TGTGCCAGCAGCTTAGAGGGCAGGGCCTCCTACGAGCAGTACTTC. It is translated as CASSLEGRASYEQYF.

The rearrangement joins TRBV6-6 to TRBJ2-1; 9 bases align to TRBD2. J was trimmed by 7 bases and V by 2 bases; bases with no gene match: 9. This CDR3 spans 16 amino acids. The germline V gene encodes CDR1 MNHNY and CDR2 SVGAGI (reference sequence). CDR3 amino acids: CASSYGAGGGGNEQFF. The CDR3 bases are TGTGCCAGCAGTTACGGGGCGGGAGGGGGGGGGAATGAGCAGTTCTTC.

The rearrangement uses TRBV6-5 and TRBJ1-1; the D gene is possibly TRBD1 (6 bases). In germline, CDR1 is MNHEY, CDR2 SVGAGI. Trimming took off 6 bases at V and 8 bases at J, with 13 bases between the two ends. The CDR3 extends over 12 amino acids. As DNA, the CDR3 is TGTGCCAGCAGGGGGACAATTAAAGAAGCTTTCTTT. Encoded protein: CASRGTIKEAFF.

The rearrangement joins TRBV2 to TRBJ1-5; D ambiguous. Trimming cost V 5 bases and J 0 bases, with 5 bases left between them. CDR3 size: 13 residues. Germline V gene lookup returns CDR1 SNHLY and CDR2 FYNNEI. DNA of the CDR3: TGTGCCAGCAGTTCGGTTAGCAATCAGCCCCAGCATTTT. Translating it yields CASSSVSNQPQHF. Together with reference TRBV2 and TRBJ1-5, the CDR3 gives the full variable domain: EPEVTQTPSHQVTQMGQEVILRCVPISNHLYFYWYRQILGQKVEFLVSFYNNEISEKSEIFDDQFSVERPDGSNFTLKIRSTKLEDSAMYFCASSSVSNQPQHFGDGTRLSIL.

The chain couples TRBV4-2 to TRBJ2-3; D not certain. The CDR3 is 14 residues long. The V end was cut by 6 bases, the J end by 2 bases, with 12 bases between. Per germline, CDR1 LGHNA and CDR2 YNFKEQ. DNA for the CDR3: TGTGCCAGCAGGAGGATAAAATACACAGATACGCAGTATTTT. Its protein is CASRRIKYTDTQYF.

In this sample, this clone turned up a few times. The gene calls are TRBV10-3 and TRBJ2-1, with 11 bases matching TRBD2. Germline V gene data show CDR1 as ENHRY and CDR2 as SYGVKD. V dropped 4 bases and J dropped 6; count of bases not matched to a gene: 2. CDR3 length equals 14 residues. The CDR3 is CAISGGTSGNEQFF. CDR3 bases: TGTGCCATCAGTGGCGGGACTAGCGGCAATGAGCAGTTCTTC.

The chain recombines TRBV18 with TRBJ1-1; 9 nucleotides line up with TRBD1. The germline CDR1 and CDR2 sequences are KGHSH and LQKENI. The V and J ends lost 1 base and 7 bases, in that order; junction bases with no gene match: 1. The CDR3 contains 13 residues. In DNA form, the CDR3 reads TGTGCCAGCTCACCACGACAGGGGGATGAAGCTTTCTTT. Encoded protein: CASSPRQGDEAFF.